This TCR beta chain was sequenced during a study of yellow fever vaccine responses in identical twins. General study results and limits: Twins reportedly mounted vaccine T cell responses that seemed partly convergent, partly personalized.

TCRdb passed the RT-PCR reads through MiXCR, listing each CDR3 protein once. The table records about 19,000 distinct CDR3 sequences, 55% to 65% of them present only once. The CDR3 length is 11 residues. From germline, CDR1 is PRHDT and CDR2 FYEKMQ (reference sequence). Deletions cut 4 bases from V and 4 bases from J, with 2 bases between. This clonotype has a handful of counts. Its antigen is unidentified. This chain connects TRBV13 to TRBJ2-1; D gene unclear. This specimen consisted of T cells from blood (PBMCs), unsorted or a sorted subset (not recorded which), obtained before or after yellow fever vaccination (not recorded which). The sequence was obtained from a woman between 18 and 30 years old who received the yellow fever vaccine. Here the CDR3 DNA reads TGTGCCAGCAGCTCATACAATGAGCAGTTCTTC. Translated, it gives CASSSYNEQFF. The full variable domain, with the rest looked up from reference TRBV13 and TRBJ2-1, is AAGVIQSPRHLIKEKRETATLKCYPIPRHDTVYWYQQGPGQDPQFLISFYEKMQSDKGSIPDRFSAQQFSDYHSELNMSSLELGDSALYFCASSSYNEQFFGPGTRLTVL.